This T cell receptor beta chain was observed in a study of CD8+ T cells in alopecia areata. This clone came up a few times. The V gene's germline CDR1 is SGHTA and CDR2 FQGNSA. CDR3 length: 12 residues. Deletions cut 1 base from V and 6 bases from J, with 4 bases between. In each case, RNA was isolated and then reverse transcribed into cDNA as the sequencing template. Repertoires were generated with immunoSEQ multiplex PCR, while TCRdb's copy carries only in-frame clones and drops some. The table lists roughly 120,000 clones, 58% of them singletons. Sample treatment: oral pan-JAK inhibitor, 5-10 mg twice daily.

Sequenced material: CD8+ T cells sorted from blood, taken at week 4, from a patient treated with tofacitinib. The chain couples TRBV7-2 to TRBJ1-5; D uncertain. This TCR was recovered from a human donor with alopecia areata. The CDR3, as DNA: TGTGCCAGCAGCTTAGTAAGTCAGCCCCAGCATTTT. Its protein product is CASSLVSQPQHF.